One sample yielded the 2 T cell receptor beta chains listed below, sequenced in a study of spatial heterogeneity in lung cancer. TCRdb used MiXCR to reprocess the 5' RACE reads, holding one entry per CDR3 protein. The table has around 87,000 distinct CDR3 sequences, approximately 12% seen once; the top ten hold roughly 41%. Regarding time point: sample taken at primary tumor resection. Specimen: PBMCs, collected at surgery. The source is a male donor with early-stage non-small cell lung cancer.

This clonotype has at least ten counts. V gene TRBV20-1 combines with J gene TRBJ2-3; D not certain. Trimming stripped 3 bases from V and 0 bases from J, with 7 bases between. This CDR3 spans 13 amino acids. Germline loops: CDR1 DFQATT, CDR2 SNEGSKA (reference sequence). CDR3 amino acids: CSASGSSTDTQYF. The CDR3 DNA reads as TGCAGTGCTAGCGGTTCTAGCACAGATACGCAGTATTTT.

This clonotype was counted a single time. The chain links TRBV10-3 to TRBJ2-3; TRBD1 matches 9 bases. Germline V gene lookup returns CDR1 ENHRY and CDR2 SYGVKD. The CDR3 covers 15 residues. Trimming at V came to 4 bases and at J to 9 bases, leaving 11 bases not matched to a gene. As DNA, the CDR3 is TGTGCCATCAGTGCGGACAGGGGCAGGGAAGAAACGCAGTATTTT. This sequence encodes CAISADRGREETQYF.